This T cell receptor (beta chain) is from a study of T cells in localized non-small cell lung cancer. This table comes from immunoSEQ multiplex PCR, and its TCRdb copy is limited to in-frame clones, with some not included. The profile shows about 78,000 clones, approximately 84% of them singletons. A remark on this clone: Its antigen is as yet unknown.

Germline lookup yields CDR1 SGHVS and CDR2 FQNEAQ. V lost 5 bases and J lost 2, with 6 bases in between. CDR3 length: 12 residues. Study observations and caveats: Maximal T cell clonality occurred in uninvolved adjacent lung, with tumor ranking below it. Longer overall survival was associated with a higher density of T cells in the blood. The study detected a median about 60 of the top 100 tumor clones in adjacent lung.

The sample consisted of peripheral blood, taken before any cancer treatment. The chain uses TRBV7-8 and TRBJ1-1; D remains ambiguous. This TCR was sampled from a man between 35 and 75 years old with stage I lung adenocarcinoma. The CDR3 nucleotides are TGTGCCAGCAGCACCCAAAACACTGAAGCTTTCTTT. The encoded protein is CASSTQNTEAFF.